This T cell receptor (beta chain) was sequenced during a study of blood T cell repertoires in COVID-19. As for the study in general: There were acute and convalescent COVID-19 samples, and they came from the United States, Italy and Spain. The analysed material was cDNA or gDNA that came from T cells, B-cell-depleted T cells, or PBMCs.

In the authors' workflow: The assay estimated nucleated cells by amplifying reference gene primers. The repertoire was sequenced with immunoSEQ multiplex PCR; TCRdb's copy has only in-frame clones and lacks some. The V and J calls and clone size come from that table; D and trimming were worked out from the DNA. The sample shows some 250,000 clones, roughly 88% of them seen only once. V dropped 3 bases and J dropped 4 bases, with 8 bases sitting between them. The CDR3 sequence is 13 residues long. Per the germline V gene, CDR1 is MDHEN and CDR2 is SYDVKM. This clonotype originated in a man aged 30 to 39 who had recovered from COVID-19. Sequencing was done on a sample of peripheral blood. The V and J genes are TRBV28 and TRBJ2-3; D remains unclear. In DNA form, the CDR3 reads TGTGCCAGCAGTTTTAGTTATTCAGATACGCAGTATTTT. Translated: CASSFSYSDTQYF.